This T cell receptor (beta chain) appears in the sequencing data of a study of identical twins. Study observations and caveats: Sequences that were beta out-of-frame showed weaker excess twin sharing.

Germline lookup yields CDR1 MGHRA and CDR2 YSYEKL. The CDR3 has 14 amino acids. V lost 8 bases, J lost 0 bases, and 13 bases lay in between. Template switching added a universal primer site; cDNA carried unique molecular identifiers. One entry per CDR3 protein, called by TCRdb with MiXCR from the 5' RACE reads. The sample has roughly 240,000 distinct CDR3 sequences, 7.5% seen once. This clonotype was detected many times. Its antigen is not identified. The same data also contributed to another study, on yellow fever vaccine responses in identical twins.

The TCR sequence derives from a woman in her late teens or twenties in good health. The specimen was CD8+ T cells sorted from blood. The chain uses TRBV4-1 and TRBJ1-1, with TRBD1 as a possible D gene (5 bases). CDR3 in DNA: TGCGCCAGCGCCTTGGGGGGGGTGAACACTGAAGCTTTCTTT. Its translation is CASALGGVNTEAFF.